The source of this TCR beta chain is a study of blood T cells in healthy people across ages. The CDR3 has 16 residues. The germline CDR1 and CDR2 sequences are MNHNS and SASEGT. V gave up 6 bases and J gave up 0 bases, with 15 bases separating them. A second PCR, run for roughly 6 to 11 cycles, used a sample-barcoded 5' primer plus a J-beta primer mix. TCRdb reanalysed the 5' RACE reads using MiXCR and keeps one entry per CDR3 protein. The sample holds approximately 780,000 distinct CDR3 sequences, 20% to 30% seen once. Peripheral blood samples of about 10 milliliters were drawn from each donor. Per sample, a minimum of 6.5 million PBMCs were isolated. These data were likewise used in another study, on T cells of mothers and their children. As that report states: Mothers yielded over 8 million CDR3 reads, children about 3 million each.

Source material: blood. This receptor was identified in a boy under 18 in good health. The chain recombines TRBV6-1 with TRBJ1-3, with unresolved D. The CDR3 sequence is CASRPEGRNSGNTIYF. The CDR3 DNA sequence: TGTGCCAGCAGACCTGAAGGACGGAACTCTGGAAACACCATATATTTT.